Below, one T cell receptor (beta chain) is given with its context. The record originates from a study of OX40 agonist ivuxolimab in advanced cancers. Clones were sequenced by immunoSEQ multiplex PCR, and TCRdb holds only the in-frame ones, with some missing. Counted here are about 45,000 clones, approximately 90% occurring once; the ten biggest clones make up 15% to 20%. Germline values: CDR1 MDHEN, CDR2 SYDVKM. The CDR3 contains 13 residues. Trimming shortened V by 6 bases and J by 7 bases, and 13 bases separated the two germline ends. The receptor was derived from an adult with an advanced solid tumor such as melanoma, head and neck, liver or kidney cancer. The sample in question was CD4+ or CD8+ T cells sorted from blood, obtained in a trial of the OX40 agonist ivuxolimab. The chain combines TRBV28 with TRBJ2-1; maybe TRBD2 (5 bases). This CDR3 is CASRLTGKNEQFF. In DNA form, the CDR3 reads TGTGCCAGCAGACTAACCGGGAAGAATGAGCAGTTCTTC.